These 28 T cell receptor beta chains originate from one sample sequenced in a study of cytomegalovirus exposure and HLA in healthy donors. With 60 Vbeta and 13 Jbeta primers, the PCR was carried out. The method was immunoSEQ multiplex PCR; TCRdb's version includes in-frame clones alone and lacks a portion of them. The sample consists of around 250,000 clones, around 80% of them appearing once. The sequenced material came from PBMCs. These receptors all come from a woman in her sixties or seventies in good health and CMV-seropositive.

The chain is built from TRBV27 and TRBJ2-3; the D is unclear. The germline V gene encodes CDR1 MNHEY and CDR2 SMNVEV (reference sequence). The CDR3 runs to 13 residues. V dropped 1 base and J dropped 1 base, with 3 bases sitting between them. CDR3 in DNA: TGTGCCAGCAGTTTATTAGGCACAGATACGCAGTATTTT. Protein: CASSLLGTDTQYF.

V gene TRBV28 combines with J gene TRBJ1-5; the D gene is possibly TRBD1 (5 bases). Per the germline V gene, CDR1 is MDHEN and CDR2 is SYDVKM. The CDR3 length is 15 residues. V dropped 7 bases and J dropped 1 base, with 14 bases sitting between them. In nucleotides, the CDR3 is TGTGCCAGCACATCAGGGTACCTCAGCAATCAGCCCCAGCATTTT. Translating gives CASTSGYLSNQPQHF.

V gene TRBV6-6 combines with J gene TRBJ1-1; 7 bases agree with TRBD1. Germline values: CDR1 MNHNY, CDR2 SVGAGI (reference sequence). Trimming removed 5 bases from V and 2 bases from J; junction bases left unmatched: 8. CDR3 length equals 15 residues. The CDR3 sequence is CASSVGQVRNTEAFF. CDR3 nucleotide sequence: TGTGCCAGCAGTGTCGGACAGGTTAGAAACACTGAAGCTTTCTTT.

This clone appeared once. CDR3 region: CASSKDGGRGNYNEQFF. The CDR3 region has the DNA TGTGCCAGTAGTAAAGACGGGGGGAGAGGTAACTACAATGAGCAGTTCTTC. This rearrangement joins TRBV19 to TRBJ2-1, with TRBD2 matching 7 bases. In germline, CDR1 is LNHDA, CDR2 SQIVND (reference sequence). V lost 4 bases, J lost 3 bases, and 12 bases stayed unmatched. This CDR3 is 17 amino acids long. Combining the CDR3 with reference TRBV19 and TRBJ2-1 gives the whole variable domain DGGITQSPKYLFRKEGQNVTLSCEQNLNHDAMYWYRQDPGQGLRLIYYSQIVNDFQKGDIAEGYSVSREKKESFPLTVTSAQKNPTAFYLCASSKDGGRGNYNEQFFGPGTRLTVL.

In this sample, this clone turned up a few times. The rearrangement joins TRBV7-3 to TRBJ1-1, with a possible D match to TRBD1 (6 bases). Trimming took off 6 bases at V and 0 bases at J, with 20 bases between the two ends. The germline V gene has CDR1 SGHTA and CDR2 FQGTGA. The CDR3 sequence is 17 residues long. Written as DNA, the CDR3 is TGTGCCAGCAGGTCACGGGACACTATCGTAATGAACACTGAAGCTTTCTTT. Residues: CASRSRDTIVMNTEAFF.

The rearrangement joins TRBV11-1 to TRBJ2-7; a weak D match, TRBD2 (6 bases). V lost 1 base, J lost 1 base, and 11 bases lay in between. This CDR3 region has 15 residues. CDR1 and CDR2 (germline): SGHAT, FQDESV (reference sequence). The CDR3 DNA is TGTGCCAGCAGCTTAGGCGGGATGGTTTCCTACGAGCAGTACTTC. It encodes CASSLGGMVSYEQYF. The variable domain in full, with the rest retrieved from reference TRBV11-1 and TRBJ2-7, is EAEVAQSPRYKITEKSQAVAFWCDPISGHATLYWYRQILGQGPELLVQFQDESVVDDSQLPKDRFSAERLKGVDSTLKIQPAELGDSAMYLCASSLGGMVSYEQYFGPGTRLTVT.

The chain recombines TRBV11-3 with TRBJ2-7, with unresolved D. Germline assignment: CDR1 SGHNT and CDR2 YENEEA. V was shortened by 1 base and J by 3 bases, with 7 bases between the two germline ends. This CDR3 spans 13 amino acids. This CDR3 is CASSLGRSYEQYF. As DNA, the CDR3 is TGTGCCAGCAGCTTAGGGCGGAGCTACGAGCAGTACTTC.

V is TRBV5-4 and J is TRBJ2-7; unclear D gene. Per germline, CDR1 SGHNT and CDR2 YYREEE (reference sequence). Trimming took 4 bases from V and 3 from J, leaving 5 bases between them. This CDR3 has 11 residues. The CDR3 region has the DNA TGTGCCAGCAGCAGCTACTACGAGCAGTACTTC. Its protein is CASSSYYEQYF.

The rearrangement joins TRBV4-1 to TRBJ1-1, with 12 bases identical to TRBD1. With 3 bases clipped from V and 1 base from J, the junction kept 9 bases outside the gene matches. The CDR3 runs to 18 residues. Germline loops: CDR1 MGHRA, CDR2 YSYEKL. The CDR3 loop reads CASSHTGTGGSRNTEAFF. The DNA for the CDR3 is TGCGCCAGCAGCCACACCGGGACAGGGGGCTCGAGGAACACTGAAGCTTTCTTT.

This chain joins TRBV7-9 and TRBJ2-1; TRBD2 matches 13 bases. CDR3 length: 15 residues. V was pared by 5 bases and J by 8 bases, with 6 bases of the junction left unmatched. The germline gives CDR1 SEHNR, CDR2 FQNEAQ (reference sequence). CDR3 in DNA: TGTGCCAGCAGCCACGGGACTAGCGGGAACTATGAGCAGTTCTTC. It codes for CASSHGTSGNYEQFF.

This clone was seen more than once but under ten times. The chain uses TRBV28 and TRBJ1-5; 7 bases fit TRBD1. CDR3 length: 13 residues. The V gene end was trimmed by 6 bases and the J gene end by 4 bases; junction bases not matched to a gene: 3. Germline CDR1 and CDR2: MDHEN and SYDVKM. In DNA, the CDR3 is TGTGCCAGCAGGGGACAGCAAAATCAGCCCCAGCATTTT. It codes for CASRGQQNQPQHF.

The chain is built from TRBV4-1 and TRBJ2-7; 10 nucleotides align to TRBD2. Per the germline V gene, CDR1 is MGHRA and CDR2 is YSYEKL. The CDR3 extends over 15 amino acids. V trimming: 0 bases; J trimming: 3 bases; junction bases outside the gene matches: 2. The CDR3 DNA follows: TGCGCCAGCAGCCAAGAACAGCGGGAGGGCTACGAGCAGTACTTC. Amino acids: CASSQEQREGYEQYF.

This CDR3 reads CASSFGRQKQETQYF. CDR3 coding DNA: TGTGCCAGCAGCTTTGGCCGACAGAAACAAGAGACCCAGTACTTC. This sequence joins TRBV12-1 and TRBJ2-5; the DNA was not compared with TRBD1, the D call given in the table. TRBV12-1 is a pseudogene segment. The CDR3 runs to 15 residues.

The gene calls are TRBV27 and TRBJ1-2; 8 bases line up with TRBD1. This CDR3 has 16 residues. V lost 3 bases, J lost 3 bases, and 9 bases stayed unmatched. The germline CDR1 and CDR2 sequences are MNHEY and SMNVEV (reference sequence). The CDR3 protein is CASSLKTGVHDYGYTF. For the CDR3, the DNA is TGTGCCAGCAGTTTGAAGACAGGGGTCCATGACTATGGCTACACCTTC.

J is TRBJ2-7 and V is TRBV6-1; 10 bases fit TRBD2. Losses at the gene ends were 3 bases for V and 9 bases for J; bases not matched to a gene: 17. Germline V gene data show CDR1 as MNHNS and CDR2 as SASEGT. The CDR3 loop spans 17 amino acids. CDR3 in DNA: TGTGCCAGCAGTGAGGCTCCTACTAGCGGGACGCTGGGCGGGCAGTACTTC. Translating gives CASSEAPTSGTLGGQYF.

The genes are TRBV5-1 and TRBJ1-4, with D maybe TRBD1 (6 bases). The germline V gene has CDR1 SGHRS and CDR2 YFSETQ. The CDR3 loop spans 14 amino acids. V was cut by 4 bases and J by 4 bases, with 11 bases left in between. The chain's CDR3 is CASSQTGNNEKLFF. Written as DNA, the CDR3 is TGCGCCAGCAGCCAGACAGGAAATAATGAAAAACTGTTTTTT.

The chain combines TRBV5-1 with TRBJ2-5; 7 bases are shared with TRBD2. The J segment lost 2 bases and the V segment lost 3 bases, leaving 4 bases of the junction unmatched. CDR1 and CDR2 from the germline V gene are SGHRS and YFSETQ. This CDR3 spans 14 amino acids. The chain's CDR3 is CASSSGGLQETQYF. The CDR3 region has the DNA TGCGCCAGCAGCTCGGGGGGTTTACAAGAGACCCAGTACTTC.

The chain joins TRBV10-3 to TRBJ2-1; tentatively, D is TRBD2 (6 bases). From germline, CDR1 is ENHRY and CDR2 SYGVKD. This CDR3 comprises 13 residues. V was pared by 10 bases and J by 6 bases, with 16 bases between. CDR3 sequence (DNA): TGTGCCAAGAGCGGGCGCTGGCCCAATGAGCAGTTCTTC. Its translation: CAKSGRWPNEQFF.

The V call is TRBV6-5, the J call TRBJ2-2, with a possible D match to TRBD1 (6 bases). Germline V gene data show CDR1 as MNHEY and CDR2 as SVGAGI. The length of the CDR3 is 16 residues. V shed 2 bases and J shed 3 bases, with 13 bases lying between them. CDR3 bases: TGTGCCAGCAGTTACGCCTCGGGACATTACACCGGGGAGCTGTTTTTT. Protein sequence: CASSYASGHYTGELFF.

The gene calls are TRBV4-1 and TRBJ2-7; D remains unclear. The V end lost 0 bases, the J end lost 0 bases, and 9 bases lay between the germline ends. This CDR3 is 15 amino acids long. The germline gives CDR1 MGHRA, CDR2 YSYEKL. This chain's CDR3 is CASSQDASSSYEQYF. The CDR3 DNA is TGCGCCAGCAGCCAAGATGCTAGTAGCTCCTACGAGCAGTACTTC.

This sequence joins TRBV25-1 and TRBJ2-1, with a possible D match to TRBD2 (5 bases). Germline V gives CDR1 MGHDK, CDR2 SYGVNS. V lost 1 base and J 2 bases, leaving 9 bases between the germline ends. The CDR3 is made up of 15 amino acids. Here the CDR3 DNA reads TGTGCCAGCAGTGAATTCGGCGGGCCCTACAATGAGCAGTTCTTC. Translated, it gives CASSEFGGPYNEQFF.

This chain joins TRBV15 and TRBJ2-7; 10 nucleotides agree with TRBD2. Trimming at V came to 1 base and at J to 2 bases, leaving 8 bases not matched to a gene. Germline V CDR1 and CDR2: LNHNV, YYDKDF (reference sequence). The CDR3 covers 17 residues. This CDR3 is CATSRVRNSGRTYEQYF. The CDR3 DNA reads as TGTGCCACCAGCAGAGTCAGAAATAGCGGGAGGACCTACGAGCAGTACTTC.

V and J are TRBV2 and TRBJ2-5; D might be TRBD1 (5 bases). CDR3 length equals 11 residues. Looked up from germline, CDR1 is SNHLY and CDR2 is FYNNEI. V lost 7 bases and J 5 bases, leaving 8 bases between the germline ends. The CDR3 DNA is TGTGCCAGCAAAGGGGTCGAGACCCAGTACTTC. As protein: CASKGVETQYF.

The chain has TRBV15 and TRBJ1-1, with 7 bases identical to TRBD1. The CDR3 sequence is 14 residues long. CDR1 is LNHNV and CDR2 is YYDKDF in the germline V gene (reference sequence). Germline trimming cut 0 bases from V and 5 bases from J; bases unmatched to any gene: 3. The CDR3 nucleotides are TGTGCCACCAGCAGAGAACAGGGGAGAACTGAAGCTTTCTTT. It is translated as CATSREQGRTEAFF.

This rearrangement joins TRBV18 to TRBJ1-2, with 7 bases identical to TRBD1. The CDR3 spans 14 residues. The V gene end was trimmed by 2 bases and the J gene end by 7 bases; junction bases not matched to a gene: 7. Germline V gene lookup returns CDR1 KGHSH and CDR2 LQKENI. The CDR3 coding sequence is TGTGCCAGCTCACCAAGCACAGGGGTCCCTGGCTACACCTTC. Translating it yields CASSPSTGVPGYTF.

The chain combines TRBV4-1 with TRBJ1-5; perhaps TRBD1 as D (6 bases). Germline assignment: CDR1 MGHRA and CDR2 YSYEKL. The CDR3 contains 17 residues. The V end was cut by 2 bases, the J end by 6 bases, with 20 bases between. The CDR3 spells CASSQNTGTSIGQPQHF. In DNA form, the CDR3 reads TGCGCCAGCAGCCAAAACACCGGGACATCGATCGGTCAGCCCCAGCATTTT.

This clone was seen just once. The chain employs TRBV7-3 and TRBJ2-1, with 7 bases that match TRBD2. V shed 2 bases, J shed 6 bases, and the junction held 7 bases outside the gene matches. The CDR3 runs to 15 residues. Germline V CDR1 and CDR2: SGHTA, FQGTGA. CDR3: CASSLGPSGVNEQFF. CDR3 nucleotide sequence: TGTGCCAGCAGCTTAGGGCCTAGCGGAGTCAATGAGCAGTTCTTC.

This clone was picked up a small number of times. The J gene is TRBJ2-7, the V gene TRBV4-2, with 10 positions matching TRBD2. The V gene end was trimmed by 0 bases and the J gene end by 4 bases; junction bases not matched to a gene: 9. Germline V gene lookup returns CDR1 LGHNA and CDR2 YNFKEQ. This CDR3 is built from 17 residues. In DNA form, the CDR3 reads TGTGCCAGCAGCCAAGATACAGCGGGAGGGGATCTTTACGAGCAGTACTTC. It yields the protein CASSQDTAGGDLYEQYF.